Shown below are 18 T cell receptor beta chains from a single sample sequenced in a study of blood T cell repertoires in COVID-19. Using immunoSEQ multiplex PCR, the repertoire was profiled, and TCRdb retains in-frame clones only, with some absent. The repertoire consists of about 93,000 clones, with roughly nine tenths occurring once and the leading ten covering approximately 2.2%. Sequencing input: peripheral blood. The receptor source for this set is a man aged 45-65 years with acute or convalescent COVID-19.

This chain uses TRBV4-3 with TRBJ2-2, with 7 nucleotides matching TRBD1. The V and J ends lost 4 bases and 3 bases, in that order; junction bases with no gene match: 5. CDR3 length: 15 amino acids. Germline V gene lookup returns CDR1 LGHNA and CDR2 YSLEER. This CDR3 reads CASSPGQLDTGELFF. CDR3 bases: TGCGCCAGCAGCCCGGGACAGTTGGACACCGGGGAGCTGTTTTTT.

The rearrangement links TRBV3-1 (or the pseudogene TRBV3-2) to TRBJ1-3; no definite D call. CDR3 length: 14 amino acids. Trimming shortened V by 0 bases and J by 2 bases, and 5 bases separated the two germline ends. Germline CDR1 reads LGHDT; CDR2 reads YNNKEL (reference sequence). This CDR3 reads CASSQEAAGNTIYF. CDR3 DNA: TGTGCCAGCAGCCAAGAGGCGGCTGGAAACACCATATATTTT.

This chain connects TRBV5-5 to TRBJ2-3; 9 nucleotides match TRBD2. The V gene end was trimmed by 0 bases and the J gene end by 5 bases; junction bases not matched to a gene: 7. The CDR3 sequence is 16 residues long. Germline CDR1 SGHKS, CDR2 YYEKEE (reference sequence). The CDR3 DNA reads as TGTGCCAGCAGCTTGGGGGAAGCGGGGGGCCAAGATACGCAGTATTTT. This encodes CASSLGEAGGQDTQYF.

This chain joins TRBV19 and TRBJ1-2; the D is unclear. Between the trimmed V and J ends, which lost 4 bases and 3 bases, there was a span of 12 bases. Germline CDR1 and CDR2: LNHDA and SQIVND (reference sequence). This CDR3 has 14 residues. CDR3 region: CASSTAVQDYGYTF. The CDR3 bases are TGTGCCAGTAGTACGGCAGTTCAGGACTATGGCTACACCTTC.

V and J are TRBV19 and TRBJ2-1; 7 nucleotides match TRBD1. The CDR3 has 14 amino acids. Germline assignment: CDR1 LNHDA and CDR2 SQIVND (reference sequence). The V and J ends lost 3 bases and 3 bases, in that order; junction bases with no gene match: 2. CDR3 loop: CASSIRDSYNEQFF. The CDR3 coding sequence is TGTGCCAGTAGTATCCGGGACAGCTACAATGAGCAGTTCTTC. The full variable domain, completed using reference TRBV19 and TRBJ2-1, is DGGITQSPKYLFRKEGQNVTLSCEQNLNHDAMYWYRQDPGQGLRLIYYSQIVNDFQKGDIAEGYSVSREKKESFPLTVTSAQKNPTAFYLCASSIRDSYNEQFFGPGTRLTVL.

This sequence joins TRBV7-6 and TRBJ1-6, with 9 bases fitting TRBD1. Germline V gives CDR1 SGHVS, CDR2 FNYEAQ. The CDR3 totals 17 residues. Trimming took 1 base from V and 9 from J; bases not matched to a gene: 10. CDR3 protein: CASSLGDLGTGISPLHF. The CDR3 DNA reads TGTGCCAGCAGCTTAGGGGACTTGGGGACAGGGATTTCACCCCTCCACTTT.

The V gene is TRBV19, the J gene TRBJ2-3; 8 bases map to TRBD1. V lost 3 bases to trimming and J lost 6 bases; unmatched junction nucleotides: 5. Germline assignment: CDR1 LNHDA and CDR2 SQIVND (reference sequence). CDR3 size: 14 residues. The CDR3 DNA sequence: TGTGCCAGTAGTATGGACAGGGTGGTGGATACGCAGTATTTT. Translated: CASSMDRVVDTQYF. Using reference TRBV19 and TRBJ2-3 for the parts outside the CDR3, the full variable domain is DGGITQSPKYLFRKEGQNVTLSCEQNLNHDAMYWYRQDPGQGLRLIYYSQIVNDFQKGDIAEGYSVSREKKESFPLTVTSAQKNPTAFYLCASSMDRVVDTQYFGPGTRLTVL.

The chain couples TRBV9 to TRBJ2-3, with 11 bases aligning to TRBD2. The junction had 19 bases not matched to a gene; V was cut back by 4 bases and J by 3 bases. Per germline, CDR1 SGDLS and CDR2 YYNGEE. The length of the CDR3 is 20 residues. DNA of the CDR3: TGTGCCAGCAGCCCCCTTTGGGTAGCGGGGGGGTTTAGAGGAACAGATACGCAGTATTTT. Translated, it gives CASSPLWVAGGFRGTDTQYF. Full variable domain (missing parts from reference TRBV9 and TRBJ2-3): DSGVTQTPKHLITATGQRVTLRCSPRSGDLSVYWYQQSLDQGLQFLIQYYNGEERAKGNILERFSAQQFPDLHSELNLSSLELGDSALYFCASSPLWVAGGFRGTDTQYFGPGTRLTVL.

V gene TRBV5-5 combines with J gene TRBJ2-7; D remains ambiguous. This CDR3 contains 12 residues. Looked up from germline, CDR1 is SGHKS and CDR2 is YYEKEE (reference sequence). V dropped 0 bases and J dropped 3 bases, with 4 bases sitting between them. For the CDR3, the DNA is TGTGCCAGCAGCTTGGGTCGCTACGAGCAGTACGTC. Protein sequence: CASSLGRYEQYV.

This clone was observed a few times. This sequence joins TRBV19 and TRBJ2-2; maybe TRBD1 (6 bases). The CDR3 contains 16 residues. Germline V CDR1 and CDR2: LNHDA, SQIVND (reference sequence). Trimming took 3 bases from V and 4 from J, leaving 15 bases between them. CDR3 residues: CASSIGRGSGTGELFF. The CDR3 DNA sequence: TGTGCCAGTAGTATCGGCAGGGGATCAGGCACCGGGGAGCTGTTTTTT.

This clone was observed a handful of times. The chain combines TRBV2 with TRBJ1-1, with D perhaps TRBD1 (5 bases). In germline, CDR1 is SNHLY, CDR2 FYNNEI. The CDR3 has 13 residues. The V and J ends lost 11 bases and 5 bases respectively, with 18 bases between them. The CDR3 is CAGTVDYKTEAFF. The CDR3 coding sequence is TGTGCCGGGACTGTCGACTATAAGACTGAAGCTTTCTTT. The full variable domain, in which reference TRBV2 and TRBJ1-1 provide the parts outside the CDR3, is EPEVTQTPSHQVTQMGQEVILRCVPISNHLYFYWYRQILGQKVEFLVSFYNNEISEKSEIFDDQFSVERPDGSNFTLKIRSTKLEDSAMYFCAGTVDYKTEAFFGQGTRLTVV.

As DNA, the CDR3 is TGTGCCAGCAGCGGACAAACTAACTATGGCTACACCTTC. Protein sequence: CASSGQTNYGYTF. The chain is built from TRBV9 and TRBJ1-2, with D unresolved. The CDR3 has 13 amino acids. The V end was cut by 3 bases, the J end by 0 bases, with 6 bases between. Germline V lookup: CDR1 SGDLS, CDR2 YYNGEE.

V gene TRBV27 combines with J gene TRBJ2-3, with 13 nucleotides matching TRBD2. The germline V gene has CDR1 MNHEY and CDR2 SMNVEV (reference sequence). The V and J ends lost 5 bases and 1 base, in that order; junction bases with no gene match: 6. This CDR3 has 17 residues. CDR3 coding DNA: TGTGCCAGCAGTCCTCCTGGACTAGCGGGGGGCACAGATACGCAGTATTTT. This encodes CASSPPGLAGGTDTQYF.

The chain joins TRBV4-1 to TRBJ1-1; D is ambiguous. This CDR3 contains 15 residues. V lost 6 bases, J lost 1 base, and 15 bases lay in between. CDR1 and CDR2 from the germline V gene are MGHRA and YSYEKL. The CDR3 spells CASRRPGSGNTEAFF. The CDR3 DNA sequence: TGCGCCAGCAGACGACCAGGTAGTGGGAACACTGAAGCTTTCTTT.

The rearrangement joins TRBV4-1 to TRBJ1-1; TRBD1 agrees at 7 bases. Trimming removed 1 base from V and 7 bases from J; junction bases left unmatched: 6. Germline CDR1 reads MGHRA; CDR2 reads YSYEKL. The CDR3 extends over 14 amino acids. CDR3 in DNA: TGCGCCAGCAGCCAAGTCGACAGGGAGGTTGAAGCTTTCTTT. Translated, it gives CASSQVDREVEAFF.

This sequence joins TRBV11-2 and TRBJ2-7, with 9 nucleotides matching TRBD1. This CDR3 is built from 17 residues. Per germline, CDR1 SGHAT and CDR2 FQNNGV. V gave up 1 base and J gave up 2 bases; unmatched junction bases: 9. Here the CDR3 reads CASSLGATGGLTYEQYF. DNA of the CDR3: TGTGCCAGCAGCTTAGGCGCGACAGGGGGTTTAACCTACGAGCAGTACTTC. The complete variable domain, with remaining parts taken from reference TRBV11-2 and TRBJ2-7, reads EAGVAQSPRYKIIEKRQSVAFWCNPISGHATLYWYQQILGQGPKLLIQFQNNGVVDDSQLPKDRFSAERLKGVDSTLKIQPAKLEDSAVYLCASSLGATGGLTYEQYFGPGTRLTVT.

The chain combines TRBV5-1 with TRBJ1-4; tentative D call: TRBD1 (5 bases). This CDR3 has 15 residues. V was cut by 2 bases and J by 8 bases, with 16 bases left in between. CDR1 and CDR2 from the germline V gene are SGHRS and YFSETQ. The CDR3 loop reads CASSLGSGDTEKLFF. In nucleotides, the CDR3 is TGCGCCAGCAGCTTAGGTTCGGGGGATACGGAAAAACTGTTTTTT.

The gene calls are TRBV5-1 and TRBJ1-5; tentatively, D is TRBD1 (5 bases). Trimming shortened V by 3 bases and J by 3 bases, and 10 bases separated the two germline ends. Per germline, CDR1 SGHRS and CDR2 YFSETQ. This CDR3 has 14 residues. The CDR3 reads CASSWGEANQPQHF. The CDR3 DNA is TGCGCCAGCAGCTGGGGGGAGGCCAATCAGCCCCAGCATTTT.